This T cell receptor beta chain was observed in a study of CD8 T cells in ankylosing spondylitis. TCRdb called the 5' RACE reads again in MiXCR, with one record for every CDR3 protein. Of about 250,000 distinct CDR3 sequences listed, 7.5% to 9.5% are singletons. This clonotype was found many times. V lost 3 bases to trimming and J lost 4 bases; unmatched junction nucleotides: 5. The CDR3 covers 15 residues. Specimen: blood, either unsorted or a sorted T cell fraction (not recorded which). The receptor was isolated from a female donor with ankylosing spondylitis or in good health (not recorded which). J is TRBJ2-5 and V is TRBV12-3 or TRBV12-4; 10 bases line up with TRBD2. Here the CDR3 DNA reads TGTGCCAGCAGTTTCGGGCTAGCGGGAGCAGAGACCCAGTACTTC. Protein sequence: CASSFGLAGAETQYF.